This TCR beta chain was sequenced for a study of cytomegalovirus exposure and HLA in healthy donors. PCR was performed using 60 Vbeta and 13 Jbeta primers. Data came from immunoSEQ multiplex PCR; TCRdb stores just in-frame clones and leaves some out. The data show about 120,000 clones, 81% seen once. J gave up 4 bases and V 1 base, and 8 bases lay outside the gene matches. CDR3 size: 16 residues. The germline CDR1 and CDR2 sequences are SGHDN and FVKESK. Sequencing input: PBMCs. The V and J genes are TRBV14 and TRBJ1-2, with TRBD1 matching 8 bases. The receptor was isolated from a woman aged 40 to 55 in good health and CMV-seronegative. The CDR3 loop is CASSQGRDRLSYGYTF. In nucleotides, the CDR3 is TGTGCCAGCAGCCAAGGGAGGGACAGGCTGTCCTATGGCTACACCTTC.